These 18 T cell receptor beta chains originate from one sample sequenced in a study of blood T cell repertoires in COVID-19. Data came from immunoSEQ multiplex PCR; TCRdb stores just in-frame clones and leaves some out. The sample lists a few hundred thousand clones, roughly 90% occurring once. The source material was PBMCs or T cells enriched from blood (not recorded which). These receptors were obtained from a woman between 18 and 29 years old with acute COVID-19.

J is TRBJ1-1 and V is TRBV4-1; 8 nucleotides align to TRBD1. CDR1 and CDR2 (germline): MGHRA, YSYEKL. V lost 4 bases, J lost 8 bases, and 15 bases stayed unmatched. The CDR3 totals 16 residues. The CDR3 spells CASSPPRFGTGREAFF. For the CDR3, the DNA is TGCGCCAGCAGCCCACCCCGTTTTGGGACAGGTCGGGAAGCTTTCTTT.

The gene calls are TRBV28 and TRBJ1-6, with TRBD1 identical over 9 bases. Losses at the gene ends were 8 bases for V and 4 bases for J; bases not matched to a gene: 6. This CDR3 spans 15 amino acids. Germline-derived CDR1 and CDR2 are MDHEN and SYDVKM. The CDR3 coding sequence is TGTGCCAGCGGGACAGGGTCATTTTATAATTCACCCCTCCACTTT. It is translated as CASGTGSFYNSPLHF.

CDR3 region: CVRSFYRQERDEQFF. The CDR3 DNA follows: TGTGTCAGAAGCTTTTATCGACAGGAGCGCGATGAGCAGTTCTTC. The V call is TRBV7-5, the J call TRBJ2-1; the table's TRBD1 call for D was not verified on the DNA. TRBV7-5 is listed as a pseudogene. The CDR3 is 15 residues long.

A note on this clone: The same CDR3 arises from other DNA sequences in this sample as well. This rearrangement joins TRBV11-2 to TRBJ1-5; 9 bases agree with TRBD1. V dropped 4 bases and J dropped 7; count of bases not matched to a gene: 5. CDR3 size: 14 residues. CDR1 and CDR2 from the germline V gene are SGHAT and FQNNGV. The CDR3 loop is CASSSTGGGQPQHF. Here the CDR3 DNA reads TGTGCCAGCAGCTCTACAGGGGGCGGCCAGCCCCAGCATTTT.

V and J are TRBV5-1 and TRBJ2-1; D is perhaps TRBD2 (5 bases). CDR1 is SGHRS and CDR2 is YFSETQ in the germline V gene. The V gene lost 4 bases and the J gene lost 9 bases, with 17 bases spanning the gap. This CDR3 has 14 amino acids. The CDR3 sequence is CASSAQRSWAEQFF. The CDR3, as DNA: TGCGCCAGCAGCGCACAGCGGTCCTGGGCTGAGCAGTTCTTC. Variable domain in full (rest from reference TRBV5-1 and TRBJ2-1): KAGVTQTPRYLIKTRGQQVTLSCSPISGHRSVSWYQQTPGQGLQFLFEYFSETQRNKGNFPGRFSGRQFSNSRSEMNVSTLELGDSALYLCASSAQRSWAEQFFGPGTRLTVL.

This clone showed up just a few times. This chain uses TRBV7-9 with TRBJ2-2; no clear D gene. CDR1 and CDR2 from the germline V gene are SEHNR and FQNEAQ (reference sequence). CDR3 length equals 15 residues. Trimming stripped 5 bases from V and 0 bases from J, with 10 bases between. CDR3 coding DNA: TGTGCCAGCAGCCCTAGGAGCTCGAACACCGGGGAGCTGTTTTTT. Its protein product is CASSPRSSNTGELFF.

The chain has TRBV5-5 and TRBJ2-1; a weak D match, TRBD1 (5 bases). Germline assignment: CDR1 SGHKS and CDR2 YYEKEE (reference sequence). V was trimmed by 0 bases and J by 3 bases, leaving 16 bases between them. The CDR3 has 17 amino acids. The CDR3 loop is CASSLGVRGPLYNEQFF. The CDR3 bases are TGTGCCAGCAGCTTGGGGGTTAGGGGTCCGCTCTACAATGAGCAGTTCTTC.

The chain links TRBV4-3 to TRBJ2-1; the match to TRBD2 covers 7 bases. Germline trimming cut 1 base from V and 0 bases from J; bases unmatched to any gene: 9. Germline assignment: CDR1 LGHNA and CDR2 YSLEER. The CDR3 has 18 residues. CDR3 nucleotide sequence: TGCGCCAGCAGCCAAGGCCTAGCGGCCAAGAGCTCCTACAATGAGCAGTTCTTC. It specifies CASSQGLAAKSSYNEQFF.

The genes are TRBV4-1 and TRBJ1-5; D remains ambiguous. Germline-derived CDR1 and CDR2 are MGHRA and YSYEKL. There are 16 residues in the CDR3. The V gene lost 1 base and the J gene lost 6 bases, with 16 bases spanning the gap. This CDR3 is CASSQALDSTAQPQHF. The CDR3 DNA reads as TGCGCCAGCAGCCAAGCCTTGGACTCAACAGCTCAGCCCCAGCATTTT.

The rearrangement uses TRBV9 and TRBJ1-1; D uncertain. Trimming pared 0 bases from V and 4 bases from J, leaving 10 bases between. This CDR3 region has 14 residues. From germline, CDR1 is SGDLS and CDR2 YYNGEE. CDR3 region: CASSVEGGSTEAFF. The CDR3 nucleotides read TGTGCCAGCAGCGTAGAAGGAGGGAGCACTGAAGCTTTCTTT.

The chain has TRBV28 and TRBJ2-3; 9 nucleotides agree with TRBD1. Germline CDR1 and CDR2: MDHEN and SYDVKM. The CDR3 loop spans 15 amino acids. With 3 bases clipped from V and 2 bases from J, the junction kept 3 bases outside the gene matches. The CDR3 loop is CASSLGQGNTDTQYF. CDR3 nucleotides: TGTGCCAGCAGTTTGGGACAGGGTAACACAGATACGCAGTATTTT.

This sequence joins TRBV9 and TRBJ1-3, with TRBD1 matching 9 bases. CDR1 is SGDLS and CDR2 is YYNGEE in the germline V gene. The J segment lost 1 base and the V segment lost 0 bases, leaving 5 bases of the junction unmatched. The CDR3 covers 17 residues. This CDR3 is CASSVEGTGFSGNTIYF. The DNA of the CDR3 is TGTGCCAGCAGCGTAGAGGGGACAGGGTTTTCTGGAAACACCATATATTTT.

The V call is TRBV11-1, the J call TRBJ1-6; 7 positions agree with TRBD1. The germline CDR1 and CDR2 sequences are SGHAT and FQDESV (reference sequence). The CDR3 covers 16 residues. Germline trimming cut 2 bases from V and 7 bases from J; bases unmatched to any gene: 8. The CDR3 sequence is CASSLLNRGYNSPLHF. DNA of the CDR3: TGTGCCAGCAGCTTACTCAACAGGGGCTACAATTCACCCCTCCACTTT.

J is TRBJ2-1 and V is TRBV7-2, with 7 positions matching TRBD2. Unmatched junction bases numbered 3, after V lost 4 bases and J lost 6 bases. Looked up from germline, CDR1 is SGHTA and CDR2 is FQGNSA. CDR3 length: 13 amino acids. The CDR3 region is CASSSGLLNEQFF. DNA of the CDR3: TGTGCCAGCAGCTCGGGACTACTCAATGAGCAGTTCTTC.

V is TRBV5-8 and J is TRBJ2-3, with TRBD1 matching 9 bases. V gave up 3 bases and J gave up 2 bases; unmatched junction bases: 7. The length of the CDR3 is 16 residues. CDR1 and CDR2 (germline): SGHTS, YDEGEE. CDR3 in DNA: TGTGCCAGCAGCTCTGGGACAGGGATCCACACAGATACGCAGTATTTT. Its protein is CASSSGTGIHTDTQYF.

V is TRBV7-9 and J is TRBJ2-1, with 7 bases aligning to TRBD1. V gave up 5 bases and J gave up 3 bases; unmatched junction bases: 7. The CDR3 contains 15 residues. The germline CDR1 and CDR2 sequences are SEHNR and FQNEAQ (reference sequence). DNA of the CDR3: TGTGCCAGCAGCCTGGGACAGCCGTACTACAATGAGCAGTTCTTC. This encodes CASSLGQPYYNEQFF.

The chain joins TRBV10-2 to TRBJ2-5, with 12 bases lining up with TRBD1. The CDR3 covers 16 residues. V lost 4 bases and J lost 4; bases outside the gene matches: 7. Germline V lookup: CDR1 WSHSY, CDR2 SAAADI. The CDR3 nucleotides are TGCGCCAGCAGTGGGGCGGGGACAGGGGGCCTAGAGACCCAGTACTTC. Its translation: CASSGAGTGGLETQYF.

This sequence joins TRBV18 and TRBJ1-5; 7 positions match TRBD1. V shed 6 bases, J shed 4 bases, and the junction held 6 bases outside the gene matches. Germline CDR1 is KGHSH and CDR2 is LQKENI. This CDR3 region has 14 residues. The CDR3 sequence: CASSFGQENQPQHF. The CDR3 coding sequence is TGTGCCAGCTCCTTCGGACAGGAGAATCAGCCCCAGCATTTT.